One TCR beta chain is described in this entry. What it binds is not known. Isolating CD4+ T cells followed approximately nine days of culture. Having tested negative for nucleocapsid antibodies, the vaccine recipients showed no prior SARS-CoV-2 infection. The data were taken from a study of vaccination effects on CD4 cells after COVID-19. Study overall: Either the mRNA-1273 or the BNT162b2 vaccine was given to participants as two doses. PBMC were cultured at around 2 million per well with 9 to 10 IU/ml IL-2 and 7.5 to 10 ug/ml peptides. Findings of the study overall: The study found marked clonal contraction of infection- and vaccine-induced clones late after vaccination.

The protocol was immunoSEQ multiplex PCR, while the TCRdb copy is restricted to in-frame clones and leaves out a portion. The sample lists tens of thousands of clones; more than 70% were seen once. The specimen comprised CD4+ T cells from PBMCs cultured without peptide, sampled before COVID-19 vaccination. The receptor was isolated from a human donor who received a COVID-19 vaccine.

The CDR3 sequence: CASSEQGADGNTIYF. The CDR3 region has the DNA TGTGCCAGCAGTGAACAGGGGGCAGATGGAAACACCATATATTTT. The chain is built from TRBV6-1 and TRBJ1-3; the match to TRBD1 covers 8 bases. The V gene end was trimmed by 2 bases and the J gene end by 3 bases; junction bases not matched to a gene: 3. The CDR3 length is 15 residues. Per the germline V gene, CDR1 is MNHNS and CDR2 is SASEGT.